This T cell receptor beta chain was sequenced during a study of blood T cell repertoires in COVID-19. Study-level background: Sites in the United States, Italy and Spain provided acute and convalescent COVID-19 samples.

The trim removed 5 bases at V and 2 bases at J, leaving 7 bases unmatched. This CDR3 is 15 amino acids long. Germline V lookup: CDR1 SGHTA, CDR2 FQGNSA. Per the study methods: Reference gene primers were amplified, and this amplification served to estimate nucleated cell counts. The protocol was immunoSEQ multiplex PCR, while the TCRdb copy is restricted to in-frame clones and leaves out a portion. The DNA was the basis for D and trimming; V, J and clone size are from that table. This sample has about 180,000 clones, with approximately 81% found just once. The TCR was taken from a person aged 65 to 79 with COVID-19, enrolled during active disease. The chain uses TRBV7-2 and TRBJ2-3; 7 nucleotides agree with TRBD2. Sequencing was performed on peripheral blood. The CDR3 here is CASSRSRDYTDTQYF. In DNA, the CDR3 is TGTGCCAGCAGCAGAAGCAGGGACTACACAGATACGCAGTATTTT.